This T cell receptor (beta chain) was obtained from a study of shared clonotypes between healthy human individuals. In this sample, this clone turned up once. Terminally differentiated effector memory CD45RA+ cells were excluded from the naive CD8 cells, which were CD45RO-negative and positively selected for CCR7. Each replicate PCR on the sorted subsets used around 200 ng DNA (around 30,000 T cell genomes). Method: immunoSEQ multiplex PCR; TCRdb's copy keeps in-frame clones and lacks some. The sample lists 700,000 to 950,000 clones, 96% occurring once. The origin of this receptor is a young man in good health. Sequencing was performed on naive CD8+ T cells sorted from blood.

CDR3 in amino acids: CASSLALSGTHEQYF. Written as DNA, the CDR3 is TGTGCCAGCAGCTTAGCGCTTTCAGGGACCCACGAGCAGTACTTC. The chain links TRBV7-9 to TRBJ2-7; D might be TRBD1 or TRBD2, each matching 5 bases. The V gene lost 0 bases and the J gene lost 5 bases, with 14 bases spanning the gap. In germline, CDR1 is SEHNR, CDR2 FQNEAQ (reference sequence). There are 15 residues in the CDR3.